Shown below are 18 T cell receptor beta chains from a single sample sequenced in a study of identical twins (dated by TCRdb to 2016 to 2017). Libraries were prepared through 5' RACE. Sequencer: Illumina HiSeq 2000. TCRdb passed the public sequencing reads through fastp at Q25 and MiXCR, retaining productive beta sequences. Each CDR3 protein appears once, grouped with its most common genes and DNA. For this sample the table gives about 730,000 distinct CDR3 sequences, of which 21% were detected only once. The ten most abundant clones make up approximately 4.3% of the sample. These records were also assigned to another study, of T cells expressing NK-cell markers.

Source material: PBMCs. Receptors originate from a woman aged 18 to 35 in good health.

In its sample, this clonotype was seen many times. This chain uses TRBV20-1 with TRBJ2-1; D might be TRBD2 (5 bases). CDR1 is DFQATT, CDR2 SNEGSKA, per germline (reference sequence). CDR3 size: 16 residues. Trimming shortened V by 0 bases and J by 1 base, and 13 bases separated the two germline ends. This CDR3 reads CSARDRGAASYNEQFF. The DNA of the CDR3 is TGCAGTGCTAGAGATCGAGGAGCGGCTTCCTACAATGAGCAGTTCTTC.

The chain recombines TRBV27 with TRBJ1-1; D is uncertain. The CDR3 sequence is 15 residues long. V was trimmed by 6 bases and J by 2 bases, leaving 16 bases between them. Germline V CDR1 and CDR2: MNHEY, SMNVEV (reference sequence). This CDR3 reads CASSSQYRANTEAFF. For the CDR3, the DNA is TGTGCCAGCAGCTCCCAGTATAGGGCAAACACTGAAGCTTTCTTT.

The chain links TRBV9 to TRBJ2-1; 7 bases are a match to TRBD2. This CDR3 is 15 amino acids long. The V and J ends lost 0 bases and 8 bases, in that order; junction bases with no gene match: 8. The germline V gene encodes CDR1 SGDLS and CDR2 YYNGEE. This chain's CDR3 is CASSVVSGIGDEQFF. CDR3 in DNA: TGTGCCAGCAGCGTAGTCAGCGGGATCGGGGATGAGCAGTTCTTC.

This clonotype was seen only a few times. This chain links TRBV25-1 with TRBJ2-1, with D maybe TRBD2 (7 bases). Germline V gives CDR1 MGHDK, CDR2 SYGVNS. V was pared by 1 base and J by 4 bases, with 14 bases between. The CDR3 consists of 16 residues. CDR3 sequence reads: CASSESGRGAYNEQFF. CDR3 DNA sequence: TGTGCCAGCAGTGAATCAGGGAGGGGGGCATACAATGAGCAGTTCTTC.

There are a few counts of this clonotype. CDR3 in amino acids: CSASDGQTGEQYF. CDR3 DNA: TGCAGTGCTAGTGACGGTCAAACGGGGGAGCAGTACTTC. This rearrangement joins TRBV20-1 to TRBJ2-7; a possible D gene is TRBD2 (5 bases). Trimming cost V 3 bases and J 7 bases, with 16 bases left between them. CDR1 DFQATT and CDR2 SNEGSKA come from the germline V gene (reference sequence). This CDR3 spans 13 amino acids.

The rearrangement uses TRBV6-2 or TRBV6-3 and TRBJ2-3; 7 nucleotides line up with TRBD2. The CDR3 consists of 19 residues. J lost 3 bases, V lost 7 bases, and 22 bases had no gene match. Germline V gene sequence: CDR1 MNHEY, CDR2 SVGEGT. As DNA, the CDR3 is TGTGCCAGCACCCTCTCGAGGGAGGGCACCTCAACTGAAACAGATACGCAGTATTTT. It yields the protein CASTLSREGTSTETDTQYF.

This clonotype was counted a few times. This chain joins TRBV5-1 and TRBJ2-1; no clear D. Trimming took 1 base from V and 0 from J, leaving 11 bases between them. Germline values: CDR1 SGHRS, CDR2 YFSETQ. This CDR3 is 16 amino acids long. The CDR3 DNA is TGCGCCAGCAGCTTGACCCTGGCCAGCTCCTACAATGAGCAGTTCTTC. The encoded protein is CASSLTLASSYNEQFF. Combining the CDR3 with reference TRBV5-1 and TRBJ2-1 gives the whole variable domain KAGVTQTPRYLIKTRGQQVTLSCSPISGHRSVSWYQQTPGQGLQFLFEYFSETQRNKGNFPGRFSGRQFSNSRSEMNVSTLELGDSALYLCASSLTLASSYNEQFFGPGTRLTVL.

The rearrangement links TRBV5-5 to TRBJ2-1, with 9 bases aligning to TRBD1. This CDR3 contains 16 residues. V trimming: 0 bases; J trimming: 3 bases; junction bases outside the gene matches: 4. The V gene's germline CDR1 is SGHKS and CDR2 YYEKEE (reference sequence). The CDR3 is CASSLGGQGFYNEQFF. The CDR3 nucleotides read TGTGCCAGCAGCTTGGGGGGACAGGGTTTCTACAATGAGCAGTTCTTC.

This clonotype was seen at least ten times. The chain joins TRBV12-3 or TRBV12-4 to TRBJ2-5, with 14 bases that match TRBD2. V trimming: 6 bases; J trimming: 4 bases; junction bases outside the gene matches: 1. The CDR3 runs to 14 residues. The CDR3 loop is CASRGTSGRETQYF. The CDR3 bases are TGTGCCAGCAGGGGGACTAGCGGGAGAGAGACCCAGTACTTC.

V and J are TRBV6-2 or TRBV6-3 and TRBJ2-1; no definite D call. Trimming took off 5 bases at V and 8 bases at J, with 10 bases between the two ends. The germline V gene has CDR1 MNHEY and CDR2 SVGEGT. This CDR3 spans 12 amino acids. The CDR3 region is CASSSRLHEQFF. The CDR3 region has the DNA TGTGCCAGCAGTAGTCGATTACATGAGCAGTTCTTC.

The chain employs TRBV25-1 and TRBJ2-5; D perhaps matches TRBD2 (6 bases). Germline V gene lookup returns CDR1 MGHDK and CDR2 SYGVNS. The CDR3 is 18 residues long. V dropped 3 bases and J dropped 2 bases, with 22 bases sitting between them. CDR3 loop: CASSESHFEDYRQETQYF. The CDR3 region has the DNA TGTGCCAGCAGTGAGAGCCATTTCGAGGACTACAGACAAGAGACCCAGTACTTC.

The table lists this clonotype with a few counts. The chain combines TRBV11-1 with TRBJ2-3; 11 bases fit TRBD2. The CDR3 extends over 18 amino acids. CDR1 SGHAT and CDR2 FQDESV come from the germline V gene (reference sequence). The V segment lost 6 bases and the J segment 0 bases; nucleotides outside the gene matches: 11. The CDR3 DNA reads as TGTGCCAGCAGGGACCTAGCGGGAGGAGTTCCTAGCACAGATACGCAGTATTTT. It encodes CASRDLAGGVPSTDTQYF.

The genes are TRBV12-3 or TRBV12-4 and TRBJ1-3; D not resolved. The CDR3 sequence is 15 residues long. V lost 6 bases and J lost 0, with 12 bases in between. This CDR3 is CASRRVSTSGNTIYF. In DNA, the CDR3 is TGTGCCAGCAGACGTGTCTCCACCTCTGGAAACACCATATATTTT.

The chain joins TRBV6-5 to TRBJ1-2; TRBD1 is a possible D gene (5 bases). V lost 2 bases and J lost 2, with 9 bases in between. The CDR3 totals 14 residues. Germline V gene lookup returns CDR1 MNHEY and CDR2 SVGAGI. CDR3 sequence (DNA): TGTGCCAGCAGTTACAGACAGCGCAACTATGGCTACACCTTC. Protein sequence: CASSYRQRNYGYTF.

In DNA, the CDR3 is TGTGCCAGCAGGCCCATCGGGGTTATAGCCTACGAGCAGTACTTC. The encoded protein is CASRPIGVIAYEQYF. The chain links TRBV12-3 or TRBV12-4 to TRBJ2-7; TRBD2 might be the D (5 bases). The CDR3 spans 15 residues. Trimming shortened V by 6 bases and J by 2 bases, and 17 bases separated the two germline ends.

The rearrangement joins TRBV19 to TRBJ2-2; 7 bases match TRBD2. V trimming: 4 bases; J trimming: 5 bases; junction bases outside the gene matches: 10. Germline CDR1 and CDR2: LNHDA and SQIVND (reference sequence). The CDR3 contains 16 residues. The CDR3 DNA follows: TGTGCCAGTAGTAGAGAACTAGCGCGAGGAACCGGGGAGCTGTTTTTT. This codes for CASSRELARGTGELFF. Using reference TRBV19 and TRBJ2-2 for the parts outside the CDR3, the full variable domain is DGGITQSPKYLFRKEGQNVTLSCEQNLNHDAMYWYRQDPGQGLRLIYYSQIVNDFQKGDIAEGYSVSREKKESFPLTVTSAQKNPTAFYLCASSRELARGTGELFFGEGSRLTVL.

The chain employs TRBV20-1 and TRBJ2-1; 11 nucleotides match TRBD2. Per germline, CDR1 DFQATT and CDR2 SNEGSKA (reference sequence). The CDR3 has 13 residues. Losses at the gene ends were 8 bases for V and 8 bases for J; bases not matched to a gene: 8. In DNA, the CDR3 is TGCAGTTGTAGCGGGAGGGCCCTTGATGAGCAGTTCTTC. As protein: CSCSGRALDEQFF.

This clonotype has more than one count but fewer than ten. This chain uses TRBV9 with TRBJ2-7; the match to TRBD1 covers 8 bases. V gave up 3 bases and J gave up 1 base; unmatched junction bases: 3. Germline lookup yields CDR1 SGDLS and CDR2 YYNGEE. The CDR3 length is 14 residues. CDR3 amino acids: CASSGGQGSYEQYF. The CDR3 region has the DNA TGTGCCAGCAGCGGAGGACAGGGTTCCTACGAGCAGTACTTC.